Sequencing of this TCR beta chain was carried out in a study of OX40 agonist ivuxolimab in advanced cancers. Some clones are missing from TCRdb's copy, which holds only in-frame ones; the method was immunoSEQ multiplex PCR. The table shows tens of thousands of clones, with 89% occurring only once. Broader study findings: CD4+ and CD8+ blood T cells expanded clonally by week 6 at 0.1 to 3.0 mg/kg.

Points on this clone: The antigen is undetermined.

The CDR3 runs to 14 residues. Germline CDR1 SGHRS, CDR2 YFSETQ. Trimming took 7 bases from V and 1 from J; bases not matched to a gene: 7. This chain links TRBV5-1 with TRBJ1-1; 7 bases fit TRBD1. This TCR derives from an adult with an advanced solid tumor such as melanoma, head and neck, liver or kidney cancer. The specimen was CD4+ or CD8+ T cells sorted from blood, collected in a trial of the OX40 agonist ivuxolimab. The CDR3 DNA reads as TGCGCCAGCGGGGGTGGACAGGCGAACACTGAAGCTTTCTTT. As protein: CASGGGQANTEAFF.